The 11 T cell receptor gamma chains listed next were all sequenced from one sample in a study of gamma-delta chains in newborns, infants, children. TCRdb made new clone calls on the reads using CATT. The sample consists of over 950 gamma-chain clones, about 2.5% of them appearing once. Sample: blood. The receptors shown here come from a child who was a newborn, infant or young child, either healthy, febrile or measles-vaccinated (not recorded which).

In its sample, this clone is large. The chain carries TRGV2 and TRGJ1 or TRGJ2. The CDR3 is 14 residues long. Germline V gives CDR1 EGSNGY, CDR2 YDSYNSKV. Trimming took 0 bases from V and 6 from J; bases not matched to a gene: 8. CDR3: CATWDGPSAYKKLF. CDR3 nucleotide sequence: TGTGCCACCTGGGACGGGCCTTCAGCTTATAAGAAACTCTTT.

Regarding this clone: The identical CDR3 is also encoded by other nucleotide sequences in the sample. The chain carries TRGV9 and TRGJP. The germline CDR1 and CDR2 sequences are GITISATS and ISYDGTV (reference sequence). V shed 0 bases, J shed 7 bases, and the junction held 6 bases outside the gene matches. CDR3 length equals 17 residues. The CDR3 coding sequence is TGTGCCTTGTGGGAGGTGCGAGGGGAGTTGGGCAAAAAAATCAAGGTATTT. This codes for CALWEVRGELGKKIKVF.

This clone showed up just a few times. The protein TCRdb lists belongs to a much larger clone and differs from this DNA's translation at residue 11, which points to a read error; the protein shown is made from the DNA. The rearrangement joins TRGV2 to TRGJ1 or TRGJ2. The CDR3 covers 12 residues. The germline V gene encodes CDR1 EGSNGY and CDR2 YDSYNSKV. DNA of the CDR3: TGTGCCACCTGGGACGGGCTTTATAAGAAAATCTTT. This translates into CATWDGLYKKIF.

Regarding this clone: The protein given by TCRdb reflects a much larger clone and differs at residue 2 from this DNA's translation, likely from a read error; the protein shown is the DNA's translation. The chain combines TRGV9 with TRGJP. The CDR3 covers 16 residues. CDR1 is GITISATS and CDR2 is ISYDGTV in the germline V gene (reference sequence). Here the CDR3 DNA reads TGTACCTTGTGGGAGGTGCACAAGTTGGGCAAAAAAATCAAGGTATTT. This codes for CTLWEVHKLGKKIKVF.

In this sample, this clone is large. The rearrangement joins TRGV2 to TRGJ1 or TRGJ2. CDR1 is EGSNGY and CDR2 is YDSYNSKV in the germline V gene. V shed 0 bases, J shed 7 bases, and the junction held 6 bases outside the gene matches. The CDR3 covers 13 residues. The CDR3 region has the DNA TGTGCCACCTGGGACGGGATGGGGTATAAGAAACTCTTT. Protein product: CATWDGMGYKKLF.

A few counts support this clone. A read error likely explains why the TCRdb protein, taken from a much larger clone, differs from this DNA's translation at residue 7; the protein shown is translated from the DNA. The rearrangement links TRGV3 to TRGJP2. The CDR3 extends over 16 amino acids. V dropped 0 bases and J dropped 2; count of bases not matched to a gene: 6. The germline V gene encodes CDR1 VTNTFY and CDR2 YDVSTARD (reference sequence). The CDR3 spells CATWDRWGSSDWIKTF. The DNA for the CDR3 is TGTGCCACCTGGGACAGGTGGGGGAGTAGTGATTGGATCAAGACGTTT.

Notes on this clone: The junction differs from germline at one of its ends, possibly a read error. The genes are TRGV2 and TRGJ1 or TRGJ2. Germline CDR1 is EGSNGY and CDR2 is YDSYNSKV. The CDR3 has 14 amino acids. This chain's CDR3 is CATWDGGGGYKKLF. The CDR3 DNA reads TGTGCCACCTGGGACGGAGGGGGTGGCTATAAGAAGCTCTTT.

A word on this clone: This may be a read error, as it is one base from a much larger clone. This specimen includes other DNA sequences encoding the same CDR3. The CDR3 DNA follows: TGTGCCTTGTGGGAAGTGCTGGACCAGTTGGGCAAAAAAATCAAGGTATTT. This gives the protein CALWEVLDQLGKKIKVF. The chain combines TRGV9 with TRGJP. Per the germline V gene, CDR1 is GITISATS and CDR2 is ISYDGTV (reference sequence). J was trimmed by 8 bases and V by 4 bases; bases with no gene match: 11. CDR3 length: 17 amino acids.

This clone appeared a few times. A far larger clone is one nucleotide away, so this likely arose from a read error. The rearrangement uses TRGV2 and TRGJ1 or TRGJ2. Trimming at V came to 0 bases and at J to 10 bases, leaving 12 bases not matched to a gene. This CDR3 region has 14 residues. Germline V CDR1 and CDR2: EGSNGY, YDSYNSKV. The CDR3 DNA sequence: TGTGCCACCTGGGACGGGCGTAGCTCCCGGAAGAAACTCTTT. Protein sequence: CATWDGRSSRKKLF.

This clone turned up a few times. It differs at one base from a far larger clone, so likely a read error. This same CDR3 is encoded by further DNA sequences in the sample. The chain combines TRGV9 with TRGJP. Germline CDR1 reads GITISATS; CDR2 reads ISYDGTV (reference sequence). The CDR3 runs 17 residues. The CDR3 coding sequence is TGTGCCCTGTGGGAGGTGCAGGTAGGGTTGGGCAAAAAAATCAAGGTATTT. Its protein product is CALWEVQVGLGKKIKVF.

In regard to this clone: The likely explanation is a read error, given a far larger clone one base away. The J gene is TRGJ1 or TRGJ2, the V gene TRGV2. Germline CDR1 and CDR2: EGSNGY and YDSYNSKV. The CDR3 runs to 12 residues. With 5 bases clipped from V and 5 bases from J, the junction kept 6 bases outside the gene matches. The chain's CDR3 is CATWGRDYKKLF. CDR3 nucleotide sequence: TGTGCCACCTGGGGCAGGGATTATAAGAAACTCTTT.